This T cell receptor beta chain was captured in a study of regulatory T cells in long-lasting Graves disease. The time point was: newly diagnosed GD, antithyroid drugs for less than 3 months. Construction of the TCR library relied on RNA isolated from PBMCs. In its sample, this clonotype was seen a few times. Combining iRepertoire HTBI primers with Arm-PCR of CDR3 regions, the authors built TCR beta libraries. TCRdb reprocessed the multiplex PCR reads via MiXCR and lists one record per CDR3 protein. The sample lists 420,000 or so distinct CDR3 sequences; over 15% were seen once. CDR3 length: 14 amino acids. V shed 7 bases, J shed 6 bases, and the junction held 10 bases outside the gene matches. Germline CDR1 and CDR2: MNHEY and SMNVEV (reference sequence). The data also belong to a second study, concerning T cells in Graves' hyperthyroidism and ophthalmopathy.

The chain carries TRBV27 and TRBJ2-7; 9 positions agree with TRBD2. This TCR came from a woman between 18 and 29 years old with Graves disease. Material: peripheral blood mononuclear cells (PBMCs), obtained at new diagnosis, from a patient treated with antithyroid drugs. CDR3 sequence (DNA): TGTGCCAGCACCCTTTTAGCGGGAGTTGGCGAGCAGTACTTC. This gives the protein CASTLLAGVGEQYF.